This T cell receptor beta chain was recovered during a study of T-cell memory formation after mild COVID-19. Turning to the study itself: Clusters were largely donor specific.

5'RACE primed from the constant segment yielded TCR alpha and TCR beta cDNA libraries bearing sample barcodes and UMIs. TCRdb re-called the 5' RACE reads with MiXCR, one entry per CDR3 protein. The data hold approximately 180,000 distinct CDR3 sequences, with about a sixth observed a single time. V lost 4 bases and J lost 0, with 13 bases in between. The germline CDR1 and CDR2 sequences are LNHDA and SQIVND (reference sequence). This CDR3 is built from 16 residues. The chain joins TRBV19 to TRBJ2-1; perhaps TRBD2 as D (6 bases). This sequence was found in an adult woman who had mild COVID-19 (a few samples of this study predate the infection). Cell type and time point are not known. Sample: PBMCs or a T cell subset sorted from them (not recorded which). This CDR3 reads CASSTPLGGSYNEQFF. The CDR3 DNA sequence: TGTGCCAGTAGTACCCCGCTGGGGGGCTCCTACAATGAGCAGTTCTTC. Looking up the rest from reference TRBV19 and TRBJ2-1 gives the full variable domain: DGGITQSPKYLFRKEGQNVTLSCEQNLNHDAMYWYRQDPGQGLRLIYYSQIVNDFQKGDIAEGYSVSREKKESFPLTVTSAQKNPTAFYLCASSTPLGGSYNEQFFGPGTRLTVL.